Below are 2 T cell receptor beta chains sequenced from a single sample in a study of beta chain features in type 1 diabetes. Isolated RNA was reverse transcribed in full, so expressed TCRB transcripts were sequenced. Sequenced by immunoSEQ multiplex PCR; TCRdb stores in-frame clones only, minus some. This table has under 300,000 clones, 8% appearing once. Sequencing input: central memory CD4+ T cells from blood. These receptor sequences come from a woman between 18 and 29 years old in good health.

The CDR3 sequence is CAWSIGGEADTQYF. The DNA for the CDR3 is TGTGCCTGGAGTATTGGGGGAGAGGCAGATACGCAGTATTTT. V gene TRBV30 combines with J gene TRBJ2-3, with D perhaps given as TRBD1 or TRBD2 (5 bases each). Trimming pared 2 bases from V and 4 bases from J, leaving 13 bases between. Germline V gene sequence: CDR1 GTSNPN, CDR2 SVGIG (reference sequence). The CDR3 has 14 amino acids.

Of note for this clone: One end of the junction is discordant with germline, which a read error may explain. The rearrangement links TRBV7-9 to TRBJ1-2; maybe TRBD1 (5 bases). CDR1 is SEHNR, CDR2 FQNEAQ, per germline (reference sequence). This CDR3 has 13 residues. Here the CDR3 reads CASSQGLSLLRTF. In DNA form, the CDR3 reads TGCGCCAGCAGCCAGGGACTTTCCCTACTTCGCACCTTC.